This passage covers 29 T cell receptor beta chains from one sample sequenced in a study of tumor-infiltrating lymphocytes in primary liver carcinoma. Making TCR beta cDNA involved around 540 ng total RNA and a constant-region primer. TCR beta libraries came from three nested multiplex PCR rounds using slightly modified ARM-PCR. Rounds one and two of PCR, each of 10 cycles, were primed with TRBV1-TRBV30 forward primers and a C-beta reverse primer. TCRdb ran MiXCR on the multiplex PCR reads and lists one entry per CDR3 protein. The sample lists about 120,000 distinct CDR3 sequences, 55% to 75% occurring once. Between roughly 17 and 30 mg of unsorted bulk tissue served as the source from which RNA and DNA were co-extracted. The material sequenced was liver tumor tissue from sampling region 1. Sample subset: tumor region T1, superior pole. The receptors were gathered from a woman aged 55-69 years with primary liver carcinoma and hepatitis B virus infection.

Notes on this clonotype: Since a much larger clone is just one base distant, this may be a read error. The chain links TRBV4-1 to TRBJ2-1, with D possibly matching TRBD1 (6 bases). Trimming left V 3 bases short and J 15 bases short, with 15 bases between. CDR1 and CDR2 from the germline V gene are MGHRA and YSYEKL. This CDR3 spans 12 amino acids. Here the CDR3 DNA reads TGCGCCAGCAGCCATGTTCAGGGGTTGACGTTCTTC. Translating it yields CASSHVQGLTFF.

Turning to this clonotype: As the CDR3 is not closed by the conserved phenylalanine or tryptophan, this likely results from a read error. The chain is built from TRBV29-1 and TRBJ2-3; 8 nucleotides line up with TRBD1. The CDR3 loop spans 14 amino acids. Germline V gene sequence: CDR1 SQVTM, CDR2 ANQGSEA. This CDR3 is CGAHPRGRVDTQYI. The DNA of the CDR3 is TGCGGCGCCCACCCCAGGGGGCGCGTAGATACGCAGTATATT.

The CDR3 reads CAISDYGYTEAFF. The CDR3 bases are TGTGCCATCAGTGACTATGGCTACACTGAAGCTTTCTTT. V and J are TRBV10-3 and TRBJ1-1; no definite D call. The CDR3 sequence is 13 residues long. Germline V CDR1 and CDR2: ENHRY, SYGVKD. V lost 3 bases to trimming and J lost 3 bases, with 8 bases between them.

As regards this clonotype: Its ends do not fully match the called genes, so a read error is possible. The chain joins TRBV10-2 to TRBJ1-1; D uncertain. The CDR3 contains 14 residues. Germline CDR1 reads WSHSY; CDR2 reads SAAADI. The CDR3 DNA reads TGCGCCAGCAGCCAAGATCGGGTGATCGCTGAAGCTTTCTTC. It specifies CASSQDRVIAEAFF.

The rearrangement links TRBV11-3 to TRBJ2-1; TRBD1 might be the D (6 bases). Germline values: CDR1 SGHNT, CDR2 YENEEA. V gave up 1 base and J gave up 7 bases, with 14 bases separating them. This CDR3 is built from 15 residues. DNA for the CDR3: TGTGCCAGCAGCTTAGTAGCAGGGGATTATAATGAGCAGTTCTTC. Its translation: CASSLVAGDYNEQFF.

In its sample, this clonotype was seen many times. This chain uses TRBV11-2 with TRBJ2-2, with TRBD1 matching over 7 bases. The germline gives CDR1 SGHAT, CDR2 FQNNGV. The CDR3 consists of 14 residues. Trimming removed 5 bases from V and 5 bases from J; junction bases left unmatched: 5. The CDR3 is CASSPARGTGELFF. CDR3 DNA: TGTGCCAGCAGCCCAGCCAGGGGGACCGGGGAGCTGTTTTTT. Combining the CDR3 with reference TRBV11-2 and TRBJ2-2 gives the whole variable domain EAGVAQSPRYKIIEKRQSVAFWCNPISGHATLYWYQQILGQGPKLLIQFQNNGVVDDSQLPKDRFSAERLKGVDSTLKIQPAKLEDSAVYLCASSPARGTGELFFGEGSRLTVL.

This clonotype was seen at least ten times. This sequence joins TRBV28 and TRBJ2-1, with 7 bases aligning to TRBD2. Germline loops: CDR1 MDHEN, CDR2 SYDVKM. The V and J ends lost 6 bases and 0 bases, in that order; junction bases with no gene match: 5. This CDR3 has 15 amino acids. The CDR3: CASSRTGGSYNEQFF. Here the CDR3 DNA reads TGTGCCAGCAGCAGAACGGGGGGCTCCTACAATGAGCAGTTCTTC.

Note on this clonotype: The junction departs from the called germline gene at one end, perhaps through a read error. The chain employs TRBV28 and TRBJ1-2; D is possibly TRBD1 (5 bases). The CDR3 is 13 residues long. Germline CDR1 is MDHEN and CDR2 is SYDVKM. CDR3 amino acids: CASTVQRGYDYTF. CDR3 coding DNA: TGTGCCAGCACGGTCCAAAGGGGCTATGACTACACCTTC.

This clonotype came up once. This chain links TRBV11-2 with TRBJ2-1; maybe TRBD2 (6 bases). CDR1 is SGHAT, CDR2 FQNNGV, per germline. V shed 2 bases and J shed 6 bases, with 14 bases lying between them. The CDR3 has 15 amino acids. CDR3 nucleotides: TGTGCCAGCAGCTTACCTCGGAGTAGCGGCAATGAGCAGTTCTTC. The encoded protein is CASSLPRSSGNEQFF.

The chain couples TRBV29-1 to TRBJ1-5; D might be TRBD1 (5 bases). Germline-derived CDR1 and CDR2 are SQVTM and ANQGSEA. The CDR3 totals 12 residues. V lost 8 bases to trimming and J lost 6 bases, with 14 bases between them. DNA of the CDR3: TGCAGCTTTGGGACCTCCTCTCAGCCCCAGCATTTT. Amino acid sequence: CSFGTSSQPQHF.

CDR3 residues: CASRASGGRSTDTQYF. The CDR3 DNA reads as TGCGCCAGCAGGGCTAGCGGGGGACGGAGCACAGATACGCAGTATTTT. The rearrangement links TRBV5-1 to TRBJ2-3; 10 positions agree with TRBD2. The germline CDR1 and CDR2 sequences are SGHRS and YFSETQ. The CDR3 is 16 residues long. V lost 5 bases to trimming and J lost 0 bases; unmatched junction nucleotides: 6.

This clonotype was counted a single time. The rearrangement joins TRBV20-1 to TRBJ1-4; TRBD1 might be the D (5 bases). The V and J ends lost 7 bases and 8 bases respectively, with 17 bases between them. This CDR3 is built from 13 residues. The germline gives CDR1 DFQATT, CDR2 SNEGSKA (reference sequence). The CDR3 DNA reads as TGCAGTGTCCTGGTATCGGGGGACGAAAAACTGTTTTTT. It translates to CSVLVSGDEKLFF.

Details on this clonotype: The junction departs from the called germline gene at one end, perhaps through a read error. The chain combines TRBV11-2 with TRBJ2-1; tentative D call: TRBD2 (6 bases). Germline loops: CDR1 SGHAT, CDR2 FQNNGV. The CDR3 sequence is 15 residues long. CDR3 in amino acids: CSSSPPGRDYNEQFF. Written as DNA, the CDR3 is TGTTCCAGCAGCCCCCCCGGGCGGGATTACAATGAACAGTTCTTC.

There are a few counts of this clonotype. The chain uses TRBV25-1 and TRBJ1-6, with D unresolved. Trimming removed 4 bases from V and 7 bases from J, with 8 bases in between. Germline V gene lookup returns CDR1 MGHDK and CDR2 SYGVNS. There are 13 residues in the CDR3. The CDR3 spells CASSGTGNSPLHF. As DNA, the CDR3 is TGTGCCAGCAGTGGGACGGGGAATTCACCCCTCCACTTT.

A note on this clonotype: A clone one base away is much larger, so this may be a read error. The rearrangement joins TRBV14 to TRBJ2-2; maybe TRBD2 (5 bases). Per germline, CDR1 SGHDN and CDR2 FVKESK. There are 13 residues in the CDR3. CDR3 in amino acids: CASSASGYGEMFF. The CDR3 DNA sequence: TGTGCCAGCAGTGCCAGCGGATACGGGGAGATGTTTTTT.

A note on this clonotype: Sequence at one end of the junction differs from germline and may be a read error. This chain joins TRBV6-1 and TRBJ1-1, with D unclear. This CDR3 spans 16 amino acids. Germline V gene lookup returns CDR1 MNHNS and CDR2 SASEGT. Here the CDR3 DNA reads TGTACCAGCAGTGACAAGGCCTTTATGGTGAACACTGAAGCTTTCTTT. Amino acids: CTSSDKAFMVNTEAFF.

For this clonotype: A much larger clone lies a single base off, so this may be a read error. The V call is TRBV29-1, the J call TRBJ1-3; D call uncertain. V dropped 3 bases and J dropped 1 base, with 13 bases sitting between them. Germline lookup yields CDR1 SQVTM and CDR2 ANQGSEA. The CDR3 is made up of 15 amino acids. As DNA, the CDR3 is TGCAGCGTTGAGTCAATCCGGAGGTCTGGAAACACCATATATTTT. Protein product: CSVESIRRSGNTIYF.

As to this clonotype: It may be a read error: a sequence one base away is much more abundant. The chain carries TRBV4-1 and TRBJ1-5; 7 nucleotides agree with TRBD1. The junction had 4 bases not matched to a gene; V was cut back by 2 bases and J by 0 bases. This CDR3 is 16 amino acids long. CDR1 and CDR2 (germline): MGHRA, YSYEKL. In DNA, the CDR3 is TGCGCCAGCAGCCAAAGGGACAGAAGTAGCAATCAGCCCCAGCATTTT. Translating gives CASSQRDRSSNQPQHF.

Of note for this clonotype: Just one base apart from a much larger clone, this may be a read error. The rearrangement uses TRBV29-1 and TRBJ2-3, with 8 bases aligning to TRBD2. The CDR3 length is 13 residues. In germline, CDR1 is SQVTM, CDR2 ANQGSEA. CDR3 in DNA: TGCAGCGTTGCGCGGGGGGCCACAGCTACGCAGTATTTT. Protein: CSVARGATATQYF.

V usage is TRBV14 and J usage is TRBJ2-1; 8 nucleotides line up with TRBD1. The V gene end was trimmed by 8 bases and the J gene end by 11 bases; junction bases not matched to a gene: 11. Germline V gene lookup returns CDR1 SGHDN and CDR2 FVKESK. CDR3 length: 13 residues. This chain's CDR3 is CASEAGGGNKQFF. Written as DNA, the CDR3 is TGTGCCAGCGAGGCAGGGGGCGGGAATAAGCAGTTCTTC. Supplemented by reference TRBV14 and TRBJ2-1, the full variable domain reads EAGVTQFPSHSVIEKGQTVTLRCDPISGHDNLYWYRRVMGKEIKFLLHFVKESKQDESGMPNNRFLAERTGGTYSTLKVQPAELEDSGVYFCASEAGGGNKQFFGPGTRLTVL.

On this clonotype itself: This CDR3 is missing its conserved last phenylalanine or tryptophan, likely due to a read error. The genes are TRBV28 and TRBJ1-2, with D maybe TRBD1 (5 bases). The CDR3 contains 15 residues. Germline-derived CDR1 and CDR2 are MDHEN and SYDVKM. CDR3 sequence (DNA): TGTGCCAGCAGTTTAGTGGGGCAGGGATACTATGACTACACCGTC. Translation gives CASSLVGQGYYDYTV.

Comments on this clonotype: Germline and junction disagree at one end, which may indicate a read error. The rearrangement joins TRBV6-5 to TRBJ1-4; TRBD1 might be the D (5 bases). Per the germline V gene, CDR1 is MNHEY and CDR2 is SVGAGI. CDR3 length: 14 amino acids. This chain's CDR3 is CTSRPTATNEKLFF. Written as DNA, the CDR3 is TGTACCAGCAGACCGACAGCAACTAACGAAAAACTGTTTTTT.

CDR3 amino acids: CASSLPRTRANTGELFF. In DNA, the CDR3 is TGTGCCAGCAGCTTACCGAGGACCCGAGCGAACACCGGGGAGCTGTTTTTT. The gene calls are TRBV7-9 and TRBJ2-2; D remains ambiguous. The V gene lost 2 bases and the J gene lost 0 bases, with 13 bases spanning the gap. The CDR3 sequence is 17 residues long. From germline, CDR1 is SEHNR and CDR2 FQNEAQ (reference sequence). Full variable domain (rest looked up from reference TRBV7-9 and TRBJ2-2): DTGVSQNPRHKITKRGQNVTFRCDPISEHNRLYWYRQTLGQGPEFLTYFQNEAQLEKSRLLSDRFSAERPKGSFSTLEIQRTEQGDSAMYLCASSLPRTRANTGELFFGEGSRLTVL.

This chain uses TRBV11-2 with TRBJ1-2; D call uncertain. The germline V and J ends were trimmed by 9 bases and 5 bases, with 16 bases remaining between them. The germline V gene encodes CDR1 SGHAT and CDR2 FQNNGV. The CDR3 is 13 amino acids. Written as DNA, the CDR3 is TGTGCCAGTAGCCCGCCTTGTGGGTATGGCTACACCTTC. Translation gives CASSPPCGYGYTF.

On this clonotype: A read error is possible here, since a much larger clone lies one base away. The V gene is TRBV6-2 or TRBV6-3, the J gene TRBJ2-7; D remains ambiguous. CDR3 size: 11 residues. Germline V gene lookup returns CDR1 MNHEY and CDR2 SVGEGT. This chain's CDR3 is CACSENYEQYF. Here the CDR3 DNA reads TGTGCCTGCAGTGAGAACTACGAGCAGTACTTC.

The rearrangement links TRBV24-1 to TRBJ2-5; TRBD2 is a possible D gene (6 bases). The length of the CDR3 is 17 residues. Trimming removed 5 bases from V and 4 bases from J, with 22 bases in between. Germline CDR1 reads KGHDR; CDR2 reads SFDVKD. CDR3 region: CATSAPEQGGRRETQYF. The CDR3 DNA is TGTGCCACCAGTGCCCCAGAGCAGGGAGGTCGCCGAGAGACCCAGTACTTC.

V and J are TRBV19 and TRBJ1-5; D call uncertain. V shed 5 bases and J shed 0 bases, with 8 bases lying between them. The V gene's germline CDR1 is LNHDA and CDR2 SQIVND (reference sequence). CDR3 length: 14 residues. CDR3 sequence: CASSGDYSNQPQHF. Written as DNA, the CDR3 is TGTGCCAGTAGTGGCGATTATAGCAATCAGCCCCAGCATTTT.

In the case of this clonotype: The CDR3 ends on some other residue instead of the conserved phenylalanine or tryptophan, so this is likely a read error. The rearrangement links TRBV11-2 to TRBJ2-7, with 10 bases that match TRBD2. The germline CDR1 and CDR2 sequences are SGHAT and FQNNGV. J was trimmed by 6 bases and V by 4 bases; bases with no gene match: 3. The CDR3 consists of 13 residues. Here the CDR3 DNA reads TGTGCCAGCAGCTGGGCTAGCGGGAGCGAGCAGTACATC. It yields the protein CASSWASGSEQYI.

Comment on this clonotype: Since the CDR3 does not end with the conserved phenylalanine or tryptophan, this likely comes from a read error. The V gene is TRBV14, the J gene TRBJ1-2; D not certain. The CDR3 contains 13 residues. Germline V gene lookup returns CDR1 SGHDN and CDR2 FVKESK. The ends were cut back, 1 base at V and 4 bases at J, with 7 bases in the middle. CDR3 coding DNA: TGTGCCAGCAGCCAAGCGGACTTCTATGGCTACACCTCC. Amino acid sequence: CASSQADFYGYTS.